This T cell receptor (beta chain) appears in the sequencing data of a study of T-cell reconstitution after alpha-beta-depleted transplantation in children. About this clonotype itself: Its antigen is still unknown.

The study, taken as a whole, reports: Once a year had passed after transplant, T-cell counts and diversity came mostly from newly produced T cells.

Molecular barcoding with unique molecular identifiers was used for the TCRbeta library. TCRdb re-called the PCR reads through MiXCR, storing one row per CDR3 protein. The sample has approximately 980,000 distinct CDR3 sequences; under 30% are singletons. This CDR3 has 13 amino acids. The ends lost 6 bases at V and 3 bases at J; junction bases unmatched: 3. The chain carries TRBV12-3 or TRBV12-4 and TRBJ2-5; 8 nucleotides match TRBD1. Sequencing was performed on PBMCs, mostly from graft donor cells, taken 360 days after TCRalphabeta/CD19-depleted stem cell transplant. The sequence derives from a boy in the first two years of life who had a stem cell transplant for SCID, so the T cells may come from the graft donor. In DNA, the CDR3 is TGTGCCAGCAGCTCGACAGGGGAAGAGACCCAGTACTTC. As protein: CASSSTGEETQYF.